A single sample is the source of the 28 T cell receptor beta chains below, sequenced in a study of T cells in Graves' hyperthyroidism and ophthalmopathy. Authors of the study amplified TCR beta CDR3 regions from RNA transcripts. In the first-round RT-PCR of the TCR CDR3, the HTBI primer set was used. From the multiplex PCR reads, TCRdb called clonotypes with MiXCR, one entry per CDR3 protein. The sample lists hundreds of thousands of distinct CDR3 sequences; roughly 14% were seen once. The sequenced sample was blood. All receptors derive from a man in his late teens or twenties with Graves' ophthalmopathy.

This clonotype was counted between two and nine times. The rearrangement links TRBV11-2 to TRBJ2-2; 9 nucleotides match TRBD2. Per the germline V gene, CDR1 is SGHAT and CDR2 is FQNNGV. J was trimmed by 4 bases and V by 5 bases; bases with no gene match: 8. CDR3 length: 16 residues. The DNA of the CDR3 is TGTGCCAGCAGCAGCTATAGCGGGGGCTCCACCGGGGAGCTGTTTTTT. Its translation: CASSSYSGGSTGELFF.

Only a few counts were recorded for this clonotype. This chain joins TRBV19 and TRBJ1-1; maybe TRBD1 (6 bases). Germline V gives CDR1 LNHDA, CDR2 SQIVND (reference sequence). V lost 5 bases and J 0 bases, leaving 16 bases between the germline ends. The CDR3 extends over 16 amino acids. This chain's CDR3 is CASSYTGPPMNTEAFF. The CDR3 coding sequence is TGTGCCAGTAGTTATACAGGGCCTCCCATGAACACTGAAGCTTTCTTT.

There are many counts of this clonotype. The genes are TRBV20-1 and TRBJ1-2; 9 positions agree with TRBD1. The CDR3 totals 14 residues. Germline V gene data show CDR1 as DFQATT and CDR2 as SNEGSKA (reference sequence). Trimming cost V 3 bases and J 7 bases; bases outside gene matches: 9. CDR3 residues: CSASRQGGIFGYTF. The CDR3 region has the DNA TGCAGTGCTAGCAGACAGGGGGGAATATTTGGCTACACCTTC.

This clonotype appeared many times. CDR3 coding DNA: TGTGCCAGCAGTGACTGGACGAAGAACTACGAGCAGTACTTC. Residues: CASSDWTKNYEQYF. This chain joins TRBV2 and TRBJ2-7; D unclear. This CDR3 spans 14 amino acids. Trimming shortened V by 3 bases and J by 3 bases, and 12 bases separated the two germline ends. Germline CDR1 is SNHLY and CDR2 is FYNNEI.

This clonotype was counted at least ten times. This rearrangement joins TRBV5-1 to TRBJ1-1; D gene uncertain. The germline V gene encodes CDR1 SGHRS and CDR2 YFSETQ. Trimming took 3 bases from V and 1 from J, leaving 10 bases between them. The CDR3 has 14 residues. The CDR3 loop reads CASSSTPANTEAFF. CDR3 nucleotide sequence: TGCGCCAGCAGCTCGACCCCAGCGAACACTGAAGCTTTCTTT.

Comment on this clonotype: Since a much larger clone is just one base distant, this may be a read error. V is TRBV5-1 and J is TRBJ1-5; the match to TRBD1 covers 8 bases. The germline V gene has CDR1 SGHRS and CDR2 YFSETQ. This CDR3 contains 15 residues. CDR3 DNA sequence: TGCGCCAGCAGCTTGACAGGGGGAAGCATTCAGCCCCAGCATTTT. Translated: CASSLTGGSIQPQHF.

In this sample, this clonotype turned up many times. V usage is TRBV11-1 and J usage is TRBJ2-2; 7 bases fit TRBD1. The germline gives CDR1 SGHAT, CDR2 FQDESV (reference sequence). J gave up 4 bases and V 1 base, and 9 bases lay outside the gene matches. This CDR3 spans 17 amino acids. This CDR3 is CASSLEEHRGRTGELFF. In DNA, the CDR3 is TGTGCCAGCAGCTTAGAGGAGCACAGGGGCCGCACCGGGGAGCTGTTTTTT.

In its sample, this clonotype was seen many times. The gene calls are TRBV13 and TRBJ2-7; 9 positions match TRBD1. With V trimmed by 9 bases and J by 6 bases, 12 bases remained unmatched. Germline V gene data show CDR1 as PRHDT and CDR2 as FYEKMQ (reference sequence). The CDR3 has 14 amino acids. The CDR3 sequence is CASTSWGQGGEQYF. The CDR3 DNA reads TGTGCCAGTACCTCGTGGGGACAGGGAGGCGAGCAGTACTTC. The variable domain in full, with the rest retrieved from reference TRBV13 and TRBJ2-7, is AAGVIQSPRHLIKEKRETATLKCYPIPRHDTVYWYQQGPGQDPQFLISFYEKMQSDKGSIPDRFSAQQFSDYHSELNMSSLELGDSALYFCASTSWGQGGEQYFGPGTRLTVT.

There are many counts of this clonotype. The V gene is TRBV6-1, the J gene TRBJ2-1; D not resolved. The CDR3 totals 14 residues. V gave up 5 bases and J gave up 8 bases, with 16 bases separating them. CDR1 and CDR2 (germline): MNHNS, SASEGT. The CDR3 DNA sequence: TGTGCCAGCAGTTACCCTGACTCGAGGCATGAGCAGTTCTTC. It translates to CASSYPDSRHEQFF.

This clonotype was counted only a few times. The V and J genes are TRBV4-1 and TRBJ2-7, with 8 positions matching TRBD1. The CDR3 consists of 15 residues. CDR1 is MGHRA and CDR2 is YSYEKL in the germline V gene. The J segment lost 3 bases and the V segment lost 2 bases, leaving 6 bases of the junction unmatched. The CDR3 here is CASSQPGQVNYEQYF. The CDR3 DNA reads as TGCGCCAGCAGCCAACCGGGACAGGTCAACTACGAGCAGTACTTC.

In its sample, this clonotype was seen many times. The genes are TRBV5-1 and TRBJ2-7; 11 nucleotides match TRBD2. Looked up from germline, CDR1 is SGHRS and CDR2 is YFSETQ. The CDR3 loop spans 16 amino acids. The V gene end was trimmed by 4 bases and the J gene end by 0 bases; junction bases not matched to a gene: 6. In nucleotides, the CDR3 is TGCGCCAGCAGCCAACTAGCGGGAGAGTCCTCCTACGAGCAGTACTTC. Encoded protein: CASSQLAGESSYEQYF.

V usage is TRBV19 and J usage is TRBJ2-7; no reliable D call. The germline V and J ends were trimmed by 7 bases and 2 bases, with 12 bases remaining between them. Germline assignment: CDR1 LNHDA and CDR2 SQIVND (reference sequence). This CDR3 region has 13 residues. The CDR3 is CASTSIPPYEQYF. In DNA form, the CDR3 reads TGTGCCAGTACCAGCATACCTCCCTACGAGCAGTACTTC.

This chain connects TRBV12-3 or TRBV12-4 to TRBJ1-2; 7 positions agree with TRBD1. The V and J ends lost 6 bases and 3 bases, in that order; junction bases with no gene match: 10. This CDR3 contains 15 residues. CDR3 in amino acids: CASSQTGVGHYGYTF. The DNA for the CDR3 is TGTGCCAGCAGCCAAACAGGGGTTGGGCACTATGGCTACACCTTC.

This clonotype was picked up many times. The chain recombines TRBV9 with TRBJ1-2; TRBD1 matches 7 bases. The germline gives CDR1 SGDLS, CDR2 YYNGEE. This CDR3 spans 16 amino acids. Losses at the gene ends were 0 bases for V and 6 bases for J; bases not matched to a gene: 11. In DNA form, the CDR3 reads TGTGCCAGCAGCGTAGAGTGGGAGGGGGCAAAGGATGGCTACACCTTC. Protein product: CASSVEWEGAKDGYTF.

Points on this clonotype: At one end the junction does not follow the germline gene, possibly because of a read error. The CDR3 DNA reads as TGTGCCAGCAGTGAAGATCCCAGCAGGGGGGCCTTAATTAGCACAGATACGCAGTGTTTT. Residues: CASSEDPSRGALISTDTQCF. The rearrangement links TRBV2 to TRBJ2-3; TRBD1 is a possible D gene (7 bases). The CDR3 totals 20 residues. The V gene's germline CDR1 is SNHLY and CDR2 FYNNEI.

This clonotype was picked up many times. The chain is built from TRBV18 and TRBJ1-3; 9 bases agree with TRBD1. This CDR3 contains 15 residues. CDR1 and CDR2 from the germline V gene are KGHSH and LQKENI. The V and J ends lost 3 bases and 1 base, in that order; junction bases with no gene match: 1. CDR3 residues: CASSPTGGSGNTIYF. CDR3 sequence (DNA): TGTGCCAGCTCACCGACAGGGGGTTCTGGAAACACCATATATTTT.

In this sample, this clonotype turned up many times. This chain connects TRBV24-1 to TRBJ2-3; 13 bases line up with TRBD2. The CDR3 is 18 residues long. The germline V gene encodes CDR1 KGHDR and CDR2 SFDVKD. J was trimmed by 0 bases and V by 3 bases; bases with no gene match: 5. CDR3 nucleotide sequence: TGTGCCACCAGTGATCGCCGACTAGCGGGGGGTAGCACAGATACGCAGTATTTT. Its translation is CATSDRRLAGGSTDTQYF.

A note on this clonotype: Being one base from a much bigger clone, this may be a read error. The chain links TRBV5-1 to TRBJ1-1; maybe TRBD1 (6 bases). There are 14 residues in the CDR3. Germline CDR1 is SGHRS and CDR2 is YFSETQ. CDR3 nucleotide sequence: TGCGCCAGCAGCTTGGAGGGGCTGGGGGCTGAAGCTCTCTTT. Translated, it gives CASSLEGLGAEALF.

This clonotype has more than one count but fewer than ten. The chain joins TRBV6-1 to TRBJ1-5; the match to TRBD1 covers 7 bases. Trimming cost V 6 bases and J 6 bases; bases outside gene matches: 11. Looked up from germline, CDR1 is MNHNS and CDR2 is SASEGT. The CDR3 sequence is 15 residues long. CDR3 residues: CASSNGFRGTQPQHF. CDR3 bases: TGTGCCAGCAGCAACGGATTCAGGGGGACTCAGCCCCAGCATTTT.

This clonotype was recorded many times. V and J are TRBV20-1 and TRBJ2-7; 13 positions agree with TRBD2. The germline V gene encodes CDR1 DFQATT and CDR2 SNEGSKA (reference sequence). The CDR3 length is 16 residues. Trimming removed 2 bases from V and 7 bases from J; junction bases left unmatched: 11. In DNA, the CDR3 is TGCAGTGCTAGAAGCCAACTAGCGGGAGGGTCGGGGGAGCAGTACTTC. Translating it yields CSARSQLAGGSGEQYF.

The gene calls are TRBV5-1 and TRBJ2-1, with a tentative D call TRBD1 (5 bases). CDR3 length: 15 residues. The V gene's germline CDR1 is SGHRS and CDR2 YFSETQ. V lost 1 base to trimming and J lost 0 bases, with 8 bases between them. This CDR3 reads CASSLLQDSYNEQFF. As DNA, the CDR3 is TGCGCCAGCAGCTTGTTACAGGACTCCTACAATGAGCAGTTCTTC.

This clonotype has at least ten counts. The V gene is TRBV2, the J gene TRBJ2-7; TRBD1 matches 7 bases. Germline CDR1 reads SNHLY; CDR2 reads FYNNEI. V lost 6 bases and J lost 2; bases outside the gene matches: 4. This CDR3 comprises 13 residues. The DNA of the CDR3 is TGTGCCAGCAGACAGGGGACCCCCTACGAGCAGTACTTC. This encodes CASRQGTPYEQYF. Full variable domain (remainder filled in from reference TRBV2 and TRBJ2-7): EPEVTQTPSHQVTQMGQEVILRCVPISNHLYFYWYRQILGQKVEFLVSFYNNEISEKSEIFDDQFSVERPDGSNFTLKIRSTKLEDSAMYFCASRQGTPYEQYFGPGTRLTVT.

This chain links TRBV6-2 or TRBV6-3 with TRBJ2-1, with 10 nucleotides matching TRBD2. CDR1 is MNHEY, CDR2 SVGEGT, per germline. The CDR3 extends over 16 amino acids. With V trimmed by 7 bases and J by 5 bases, 11 bases remained unmatched. The CDR3 loop is CASTRSRLAGDNEQFF. The DNA of the CDR3 is TGTGCCAGCACCCGCTCTAGGCTAGCGGGGGACAATGAGCAGTTCTTC.

The sample holds many counts of this clonotype. The chain is built from TRBV7-8 and TRBJ2-7; TRBD2 aligns across 11 bases. Germline assignment: CDR1 SGHVS and CDR2 FQNEAQ. This CDR3 contains 18 residues. V was pared by 4 bases and J by 6 bases, with 17 bases of the junction left unmatched. CDR3 in DNA: TGTGCCAGCAGCTCCCCCCTGACTAGCGGGATCCGGGGGGGCGAGCAGTACTTC. Its translation is CASSSPLTSGIRGGEQYF.

This clonotype was recorded at least ten times. The chain joins TRBV2 to TRBJ2-3; the match to TRBD1 covers 8 bases. The ends lost 5 bases at V and 6 bases at J; junction bases unmatched: 7. The germline gives CDR1 SNHLY, CDR2 FYNNEI. This CDR3 contains 14 residues. The CDR3 protein is CASSPGQGRDTQYF. In DNA, the CDR3 is TGTGCCAGCAGTCCTGGACAGGGACGGGATACGCAGTATTTT. The full variable domain, its missing parts supplied by reference TRBV2 and TRBJ2-3, is EPEVTQTPSHQVTQMGQEVILRCVPISNHLYFYWYRQILGQKVEFLVSFYNNEISEKSEIFDDQFSVERPDGSNFTLKIRSTKLEDSAMYFCASSPGQGRDTQYFGPGTRLTVL.

This clonotype was detected many times. The CDR3 nucleotides read TGCAGTGCTATGCTTAGGGGGGTAGGATGGGGAGCTGAGCAGTTCTTC. This encodes CSAMLRGVGWGAEQFF. V and J are TRBV20-1 and TRBJ2-1, with D perhaps being TRBD1 or TRBD2 (6 bases each). V was clipped by 4 bases and J by 9 bases, with 25 bases between them. CDR3 length: 16 amino acids. From germline, CDR1 is DFQATT and CDR2 SNEGSKA (reference sequence).

This clonotype was observed at least ten times. The genes are TRBV2 and TRBJ1-2; D gene ambiguous. CDR1 SNHLY and CDR2 FYNNEI come from the germline V gene. The CDR3 loop spans 14 amino acids. V was clipped by 8 bases and J by 0 bases, with 13 bases between them. In nucleotides, the CDR3 is TGTGCCAGCTGGACTGAAAACGCTAACTATGGCTACACCTTC. This codes for CASWTENANYGYTF.

This clonotype was picked up many times. The V gene is TRBV7-2, the J gene TRBJ2-1, with D possibly TRBD1 on 5 matching bases. This CDR3 contains 12 residues. V lost 3 bases to trimming and J lost 9 bases, with 9 bases between them. CDR1 and CDR2 (germline): SGHTA, FQGNSA. This CDR3 reads CASSFPRGEQFF. Here the CDR3 DNA reads TGTGCCAGCAGCTTCCCAAGGGGTGAGCAGTTCTTC.